This T cell receptor beta chain was sequenced in a study of blood T cell repertoires in COVID-19. About the research overall: Acute and convalescent COVID-19 specimens originated in the United States, Italy and Spain.

Per the study methods: Researchers report that nucleated cell counts were estimated from reference gene primer amplification. Here immunoSEQ multiplex PCR was the method, and the copy in TCRdb shows in-frame clones only, minus some. V and J calls and clone size are given by that table; D and trimming were obtained from the DNA. Here the sample spans tens of thousands of clones, approximately 82% being singletons. Germline values: CDR1 SGHRS, CDR2 YFSETQ. Germline trimming cut 3 bases from V and 1 base from J; bases unmatched to any gene: 6. CDR3 size: 18 residues. The rearrangement joins TRBV5-1 to TRBJ2-3, with 15 nucleotides matching TRBD2. The source of this sequence is a man aged 55-75 years with acute or convalescent COVID-19. The sequenced sample consisted of peripheral blood. CDR3 sequence (DNA): TGCGCCAGCAGCTCCGGGACTAGCGGGGGGCCGGGCACAGATACGCAGTATTTT. Residues: CASSSGTSGGPGTDTQYF.